The sequence of this T cell receptor (beta chain) was determined in a study of regulatory T cells in long-lasting Graves disease. For the study at large: A definition of persistent Graves' disease required over 5 years of antithyroid drugs plus positive TSH receptor antibodies.

V lost 4 bases, J lost 2 bases, and 18 bases lay in between. Per the germline V gene, CDR1 is MNHNS and CDR2 is SASEGT. CDR3 length equals 17 residues. Arm-PCR with iRepertoire HTBI primers amplified the CDR3 regions for these TCR beta libraries. TCRdb recomputed calls from the multiplex PCR reads with MiXCR, one row per CDR3 protein. The sample has around 460,000 distinct CDR3 sequences; around a fifth are singletons. Regarding time point: persistent/refractory GD, antithyroid drugs over 5 years with positive TRAb. PBMC-extracted RNA yielded the TCR library. Patients met American Thyroid Association criteria for Graves' disease. One endocrinology department in Xi'an, China, was where patients came from. This clonotype was observed at least ten times.

This clonotype was obtained from a female donor with Graves disease. This sample comprised peripheral blood mononuclear cells (PBMCs), obtained when the disease was refractory, from a patient treated with antithyroid drugs. This rearrangement joins TRBV6-1 to TRBJ1-5, with D perhaps TRBD1 (6 bases). The CDR3, as DNA: TGTGCCAGCAGTGCTCCTATAACAGGGTCCGGCAATCAGCCCCAGCATTTT. Translation: CASSAPITGSGNQPQHF.